Each of the 31 T cell receptor beta chains below was sequenced from the same sample in a study of beta chain features in type 1 diabetes. As every portion of the isolated RNA was reverse transcribed, the sequencing read expressed TCRB transcripts. Assay used: immunoSEQ multiplex PCR; TCRdb lists only in-frame clones, some missing. This sample carries some 410,000 clones, roughly 10% of them seen once, and the ten largest clones take 0.045% to 0.05%. Material: naive CD4+ T cells from blood. The receptors were gathered from a woman aged 18-30 years in good health.

The gene calls are TRBV21-1 and TRBJ2-5. The J call is uncertain, as TRBJ2-7 better fits the DNA end. TRBV21-1 is a pseudogene locus. The CDR3 totals 11 residues. The CDR3 is CASNGGYEQYF. CDR3 DNA: TGTGCCAGCAATGGGGGTTACGAGCAGTACTTC.

This clone has a handful of counts. Within the sample, other DNA sequences also encode this same CDR3. J is TRBJ1-2 and V is TRBV27; no definite D call. The CDR3 is 11 amino acids. V was shortened by 5 bases and J by 4 bases, with 5 bases between the two germline ends. Germline values: CDR1 MNHEY, CDR2 SMNVEV (reference sequence). The CDR3 bases are TGTGCCAGCAGTCCAGGCTATGGCTACACCTTC. Its translation is CASSPGYGYTF.

Only a few counts were recorded for this clone. The V and J genes are TRBV15 and TRBJ1-6, with 7 bases matching TRBD1. V lost 1 base to trimming and J lost 14 bases; unmatched junction nucleotides: 8. Germline V gene sequence: CDR1 LNHNV, CDR2 YYDKDF (reference sequence). This CDR3 spans 14 amino acids. The CDR3 coding sequence is TGTGCCACCAGCAGAGCCCCGGGACAGCCCACCCTCCACTTT. Protein product: CATSRAPGQPTLHF.

In nucleotides, the CDR3 is TGTGCCAGCAGTAAGCAGACAATTACAATTGGGCAGTTCTTC. It is translated as CASSKQTITIGQFF. V and J are TRBV6-6 and TRBJ2-1; no clear D. The V gene's germline CDR1 is MNHNY and CDR2 SVGAGI (reference sequence). The CDR3 is 14 amino acids. The V end lost 5 bases, the J end lost 12 bases, and 20 bases lay between the germline ends.

This clone was seen more than once but under ten times. The sample carries other DNA sequences with the same CDR3. The chain is built from TRBV20-1 and TRBJ2-3; no firm D call. CDR1 DFQATT and CDR2 SNEGSKA come from the germline V gene (reference sequence). The CDR3 runs 11 residues. The V gene lost 5 bases and the J gene lost 5 bases, with 8 bases spanning the gap. The CDR3 region has the DNA TGCAGTGCTCCACAAGGAGATACGCAGTATTTT. Translated: CSAPQGDTQYF.

V and J are TRBV27 and TRBJ2-6; TRBD1 aligns across 9 bases. The CDR3 loop spans 19 amino acids. The J segment lost 0 bases and the V segment lost 2 bases, leaving 8 bases of the junction unmatched. Per germline, CDR1 MNHEY and CDR2 SMNVEV (reference sequence). The chain's CDR3 is CASSLRPGQGNSGANVLTF. The CDR3 DNA reads as TGTGCCAGCAGTTTAAGGCCGGGACAGGGCAACTCTGGGGCCAACGTCCTGACTTTC.

The rearrangement uses TRBV18 and TRBJ2-3, with D perhaps being TRBD1 or TRBD2 (5 bases each). CDR3 size: 13 residues. From germline, CDR1 is KGHSH and CDR2 LQKENI. Trimming left V 3 bases short and J 6 bases short, with 10 bases between. The CDR3 loop reads CASSPRERDTQYF. CDR3 DNA sequence: TGTGCCAGCTCACCCAGGGAGAGGGATACGCAGTATTTT. The full variable domain, in which reference TRBV18 and TRBJ2-3 provide the parts outside the CDR3, is NAGVMQNPRHLVRRRGQEARLRCSPMKGHSHVYWYRQLPEEGLKFMVYLQKENIIDESGMPKERFSAEFPKEGPSILRIQQVVRGDSAAYFCASSPRERDTQYFGPGTRLTVL.

The V gene is TRBV30, the J gene TRBJ2-1; TRBD1 matches 8 bases. CDR1 and CDR2 from the germline V gene are GTSNPN and SVGIG (reference sequence). CDR3 size: 16 residues. V lost 1 base to trimming and J lost 1 base; unmatched junction nucleotides: 6. CDR3 in amino acids: CAWSDRTGLSYNEQFF. The CDR3 region has the DNA TGTGCCTGGAGTGACCGGACAGGGTTGTCCTACAATGAGCAGTTCTTC.

This clone was counted between two and nine times. V and J are TRBV6-1 and TRBJ2-7, with 8 bases matching TRBD1. With 6 bases clipped from V and 11 bases from J, the junction kept 12 bases outside the gene matches. CDR3 length: 13 amino acids. The germline CDR1 and CDR2 sequences are MNHNS and SASEGT. The CDR3 bases are TGTGCCAGCAGCCCGAAATACCCGACAGGGGAGTACGTC. Encoded protein: CASSPKYPTGEYV.

The chain combines TRBV18 with TRBJ2-3, with TRBD2 matching over 11 bases. The CDR3 loop spans 15 amino acids. The V gene's germline CDR1 is KGHSH and CDR2 LQKENI. The V and J ends lost 4 bases and 5 bases, in that order; junction bases with no gene match: 5. The CDR3 here is CASSRDGLAGDTQYF. In nucleotides, the CDR3 is TGTGCCAGCTCACGAGACGGACTAGCGGGAGATACGCAGTATTTT.

This sequence joins TRBV7-9 and TRBJ1-2; a possible D gene is TRBD1 (5 bases). The CDR3 has 17 amino acids. CDR1 and CDR2 (germline): SEHNR, FQNEAQ (reference sequence). V lost 2 bases and J lost 4, with 20 bases in between. CDR3 nucleotides: TGTGCCAGCAGCTTAAGGACCCAAAGGGGAAGTAGCTATGGCTACACCTTC. This codes for CASSLRTQRGSSYGYTF.

The V gene is TRBV7-9, the J gene TRBJ2-5, with a weak D call TRBD2 (6 bases). Trimming left V 2 bases short and J 2 bases short, with 12 bases between. This CDR3 has 15 residues. The germline V gene encodes CDR1 SEHNR and CDR2 FQNEAQ (reference sequence). The CDR3 DNA reads TGTGCCAGCAGCTTAATTGCTGCGGGGCAAGAGACCCAGTACTTC. Translating gives CASSLIAAGQETQYF.

This clone occurred a few times. The rearrangement uses TRBV4-2 and TRBJ2-7, with TRBD2 matching 7 bases. The CDR3 runs to 15 residues. V shed 1 base, J shed 4 bases, and the junction held 7 bases outside the gene matches. Per germline, CDR1 LGHNA and CDR2 YNFKEQ. The CDR3 nucleotides are TGTGCCAGCAGCCAAGTTATCGCTAGCGGATACGAGCAGTACTTC. Protein product: CASSQVIASGYEQYF.

Here the CDR3 DNA reads TGTGCCAGCAGCTTAGAGGGGTCAAGCTATGGCTACACCTTC. Translating gives CASSLEGSSYGYTF. The J gene is TRBJ1-2, the V gene TRBV7-2; D might be TRBD1 (5 bases). The V and J ends lost 1 base and 4 bases respectively, with 10 bases between them. The CDR3 runs 14 residues. Germline assignment: CDR1 SGHTA and CDR2 FQGNSA.

Regarding this clone: At the DNA level, this CDR3 is encoded by other sequences in the same sample as well. V gene TRBV18 combines with J gene TRBJ1-1; TRBD1 is a possible D gene (6 bases). The germline V gene encodes CDR1 KGHSH and CDR2 LQKENI. V lost 3 bases and J lost 0, with 8 bases in between. This CDR3 spans 14 amino acids. The CDR3 coding sequence is TGTGCCAGCTCACCCGACAGGATGAACACTGAAGCTTTCTTT. It specifies CASSPDRMNTEAFF.

This clone was counted only a few times. This CDR3 reads CASSQTGYEQFF. The DNA for the CDR3 is TGCGCCAGCAGCCAGACAGGGTATGAGCAGTTCTTC. This chain uses TRBV4-3 with TRBJ2-1; 7 bases agree with TRBD1. In germline, CDR1 is LGHNA, CDR2 YSLEER. J gave up 8 bases and V 3 bases, and 1 base lay outside the gene matches. This CDR3 comprises 12 residues.

The chain uses TRBV28 and TRBJ2-5; the D call may be TRBD1 or TRBD2 (6 bases each). The CDR3 is 13 amino acids. Germline V gene data show CDR1 as MDHEN and CDR2 as SYDVKM. The germline V and J ends were trimmed by 7 bases and 5 bases, with 14 bases remaining between them. This chain's CDR3 is CASTSGGGETQYF. The CDR3 DNA follows: TGTGCCAGCACCTCCGGAGGGGGGGAGACCCAGTACTTC.

The chain is built from TRBV6-1 and TRBJ1-5, with 10 bases matching TRBD1. The V and J ends lost 6 bases and 2 bases, in that order; junction bases with no gene match: 4. Germline-derived CDR1 and CDR2 are MNHNS and SASEGT. CDR3 length: 15 residues. This CDR3 is CASRPDRGGNQPQHF. The CDR3 DNA is TGTGCCAGCAGACCGGACAGGGGGGGCAATCAGCCCCAGCATTTT.

With respect to this clone: The same CDR3 also results from other DNA sequences found in this sample. The J gene is TRBJ1-5, the V gene TRBV29-1; 11 bases agree with TRBD1. V was pared by 6 bases and J by 7 bases, with 2 bases of the junction left unmatched. This CDR3 is 12 amino acids long. Per germline, CDR1 SQVTM and CDR2 ANQGSEA. The CDR3 nucleotides are TGCAGCGTCGGGACAGGGGGGCAGCCCCAGCATTTT. Translated, it gives CSVGTGGQPQHF.

V is TRBV30 and J is TRBJ2-3; 8 nucleotides align to TRBD2. Looked up from germline, CDR1 is GTSNPN and CDR2 is SVGIG (reference sequence). V was clipped by 1 base and J by 2 bases; unmatched bases: 14. CDR3 length: 18 amino acids. The CDR3 reads CAWSGGIGRAQATDTQYF. In DNA, the CDR3 is TGTGCCTGGAGTGGCGGGATCGGGAGGGCACAGGCCACAGATACGCAGTATTTT.

This clone was detected only a few times. V is TRBV5-1 and J is TRBJ2-5; D may be TRBD1 (6 bases). V dropped 5 bases and J dropped 5 bases, with 16 bases sitting between them. This CDR3 has 14 amino acids. CDR1 SGHRS and CDR2 YFSETQ come from the germline V gene. DNA for the CDR3: TGCGCCAGCAGTCAACAGGGTATAGGGGAGACCCAGTACTTC. Protein product: CASSQQGIGETQYF.

The chain is built from TRBV9 and TRBJ1-2, with D unclear. V was trimmed by 0 bases and J by 4 bases, leaving 7 bases between them. Germline-derived CDR1 and CDR2 are SGDLS and YYNGEE. The CDR3 spans 13 residues. The CDR3 DNA sequence: TGTGCCAGCAGCGTAGCCGGGCCCTATGGCTACACCTTC. It yields the protein CASSVAGPYGYTF.

The chain joins TRBV7-2 to TRBJ2-2; D is uncertain. The CDR3 runs to 14 residues. Germline V lookup: CDR1 SGHTA, CDR2 FQGNSA. Trimming pared 8 bases from V and 6 bases from J, leaving 16 bases between. The CDR3 nucleotides are TGTGCCAGCGTGCGACTCTTAACATCCGGGGAGCTGTTTTTT. It translates to CASVRLLTSGELFF.

The genes are TRBV30 and TRBJ2-1; 11 positions agree with TRBD2. V dropped 4 bases and J dropped 2; count of bases not matched to a gene: 16. CDR1 is GTSNPN and CDR2 is SVGIG in the germline V gene (reference sequence). The CDR3 is 19 residues long. CDR3 sequence reads: CAWKKLAGDGILTYNEQFF. The CDR3 DNA sequence: TGTGCCTGGAAGAAACTAGCGGGAGACGGGATCCTGACCTACAATGAGCAGTTCTTC.

The rearrangement joins TRBV7-9 to TRBJ2-4; 7 bases fit TRBD1. From germline, CDR1 is SEHNR and CDR2 FQNEAQ (reference sequence). CDR3 length equals 13 residues. V trimming: 3 bases; J trimming: 7 bases; junction bases outside the gene matches: 3. The CDR3 protein is CASSLDRLNIQYF. CDR3 bases: TGTGCCAGCAGCTTGGACAGGTTGAACATTCAGTACTTC.

Only a few counts were recorded for this clone. The gene calls are TRBV11-3 and TRBJ2-1, with a possible D match to TRBD2 (5 bases). This CDR3 has 14 residues. The ends were cut back, 2 bases at V and 9 bases at J, with 14 bases in the middle. The germline V gene has CDR1 SGHNT and CDR2 YENEEA. CDR3 residues: CASSLTRLRGEQFF. The DNA of the CDR3 is TGTGCCAGCAGCTTAACTAGGCTGAGAGGTGAGCAGTTCTTC.

V usage is TRBV5-1 and J usage is TRBJ2-7; 7 positions match TRBD1. Germline assignment: CDR1 SGHRS and CDR2 YFSETQ. After removal of 1 base from V and 4 bases from J, the junction contained 5 bases not matched to a gene. CDR3 length equals 14 residues. The CDR3 sequence: CASSLIPGQYEQYV. CDR3 bases: TGCGCCAGCAGCTTGATCCCGGGACAGTACGAGCAGTACGTC.

The chain couples TRBV4-3 to TRBJ1-2; D is possibly TRBD1 (5 bases). This CDR3 contains 16 residues. V dropped 0 bases and J dropped 2 bases, with 13 bases sitting between them. Per the germline V gene, CDR1 is LGHNA and CDR2 is YSLEER. CDR3 sequence (DNA): TGCGCCAGCAGCCAAGATTTGAACAGGTTGAACTATGGCTACACCTTC. As protein: CASSQDLNRLNYGYTF.

This clone has just a few counts. The rearrangement uses TRBV30 and TRBJ2-2; D is unresolved. Germline CDR1 GTSNPN, CDR2 SVGIG (reference sequence). Between the trimmed V and J ends, which lost 0 bases and 1 base, there was a span of 6 bases. This CDR3 has 14 residues. CDR3 sequence reads: CAWSVTENTGELFF. The CDR3 coding sequence is TGTGCCTGGAGTGTGACGGAGAACACCGGGGAGCTGTTTTTT.

This chain joins TRBV28 and TRBJ1-2; 8 bases match TRBD1. The J segment lost 6 bases and the V segment lost 5 bases, leaving 5 bases of the junction unmatched. There are 13 residues in the CDR3. CDR1 and CDR2 (germline): MDHEN, SYDVKM. The CDR3 is CASSAGQGDGYTF. In DNA form, the CDR3 reads TGTGCCAGCAGTGCCGGACAGGGCGATGGCTACACCTTC.

This clone was counted a few times. The chain uses TRBV14 and TRBJ2-1; D possibly corresponds to TRBD2 (6 bases). V gave up 1 base and J gave up 4 bases, with 17 bases separating them. The germline V gene encodes CDR1 SGHDN and CDR2 FVKESK. CDR3 size: 17 residues. CDR3: CASSQAGAGLLYNEQFF. CDR3 nucleotide sequence: TGTGCCAGCAGCCAAGCCGGGGCGGGACTCCTATACAATGAGCAGTTCTTC.